These 32 T cell receptor beta chains share one sample of origin, sequenced in a study of memory CD4+ T cells and cytomegalovirus serostatus. Profiling relied on immunoSEQ multiplex PCR, and the TCRdb table lists in-frame clones only, not all of them. The sample has 60,000 or so clones, approximately 81% seen once. Single viable CD3+CD4+CD8-CD45RO+ cells were sorted as the memory CD4+ T cells. Sample: memory CD4+ T cells from blood. The source of these receptors is an adult in good health and CMV-seronegative. Some clones in this sample may be carry-over from other donors' samples.

The V call is TRBV11-2, the J call TRBJ2-7; D not certain. V shed 3 bases and J shed 1 base, with 1 base lying between them. The CDR3 is made up of 11 amino acids. Germline V gene lookup returns CDR1 SGHAT and CDR2 FQNNGV. CDR3 sequence (DNA): TGTGCCAGCAGCTTTTCCTACGAGCAGTACTTC. This sequence encodes CASSFSYEQYF.

The rearrangement joins TRBV28 to TRBJ1-6; TRBD1 matches at 7 bases. The CDR3 runs 15 residues. V trimming: 6 bases; J trimming: 14 bases; junction bases outside the gene matches: 16. Per the germline V gene, CDR1 is MDHEN and CDR2 is SYDVKM. The CDR3 spells CASRVGPGGSPTLHF. The DNA for the CDR3 is TGTGCCAGCAGGGTCGGCCCAGGGGGGTCCCCAACCCTCCACTTT.

V and J are TRBV6-1 and TRBJ1-4; D is uncertain. The CDR3 covers 13 residues. Germline V lookup: CDR1 MNHNS, CDR2 SASEGT. V shed 0 bases and J shed 8 bases, with 7 bases lying between them. Written as DNA, the CDR3 is TGTGCCAGCAGTGAAGCGTCGAGGGAAAAACTGTTTTTT. It is translated as CASSEASREKLFF.

This clone was recorded only once. The chain joins TRBV29-1 to TRBJ2-5; D ambiguous. The CDR3 contains 11 residues. V lost 3 bases and J lost 1, with 3 bases in between. Germline V CDR1 and CDR2: SQVTM, ANQGSEA. The CDR3, as DNA: TGCAGCGTTGACCCCCAAGAGACCCAGTACTTC. Its translation: CSVDPQETQYF.

V is TRBV5-6 and J is TRBJ2-1; D perhaps matches TRBD2 (5 bases). The CDR3 totals 15 residues. The germline V gene has CDR1 SGHDT and CDR2 YYEEEE. Trimming removed 2 bases at V and 3 bases at J, with 12 bases between. This CDR3 is CASSFVGDYYNEQFF. In DNA, the CDR3 is TGTGCCAGCAGCTTTGTGGGAGATTACTACAATGAGCAGTTCTTC.

The J gene is TRBJ2-1, the V gene TRBV2; D not certain. The CDR3 is 13 amino acids. The V gene lost 2 bases and the J gene lost 6 bases, with 8 bases spanning the gap. The germline CDR1 and CDR2 sequences are SNHLY and FYNNEI. CDR3 sequence reads: CASSEQSRNEQFF. CDR3 bases: TGTGCCAGCAGTGAACAGTCTCGCAATGAGCAGTTCTTC.

The V gene is TRBV6-9, the J gene TRBJ1-2, with TRBD1 matching 7 bases. The CDR3 spans 14 residues. Trimming cost V 3 bases and J 4 bases; bases outside gene matches: 5. Germline V gene lookup returns CDR1 MNHGY and CDR2 SVAAGI. The CDR3 sequence is CASSYRDRGYGYTF. The CDR3 DNA reads TGTGCCAGCAGTTACCGGGACAGAGGCTATGGCTACACCTTC.

The genes are TRBV12-5 and TRBJ2-3; D gene uncertain. The germline V gene has CDR1 LGHNT and CDR2 FRNRAP. CDR3 length equals 11 residues. V gave up 6 bases and J gave up 5 bases, with 6 bases separating them. CDR3 nucleotide sequence: TGTGCTAGTGGCCTGGGAGATACGCAGTATTTT. It codes for CASGLGDTQYF.

J is TRBJ1-3 and V is TRBV19; a possible D gene is TRBD1 (5 bases). The ends were cut back, 6 bases at V and 4 bases at J, with 22 bases in the middle. Germline loops: CDR1 LNHDA, CDR2 SQIVND (reference sequence). The CDR3 runs to 17 residues. The CDR3: CASRPARGRVSGNTIYF. In DNA form, the CDR3 reads TGTGCCAGTAGACCCGCCCGGGGCAGGGTGTCCGGAAACACCATATATTTT.

Turning to this clone: The sample has other DNA sequences that encode this CDR3 too. The chain joins TRBV6-5 to TRBJ1-1; D gene uncertain. This CDR3 spans 14 amino acids. Germline loops: CDR1 MNHEY, CDR2 SVGAGI. V was shortened by 5 bases and J by 0 bases, with 10 bases between the two germline ends. In DNA form, the CDR3 reads TGTGCCAGCAGTACAAGGACGGTGAACACTGAAGCTTTCTTT. It translates to CASSTRTVNTEAFF.

The V call is TRBV19, the J call TRBJ1-2, with 9 bases matching TRBD1. V was clipped by 10 bases and J by 7 bases; unmatched bases: 10. The germline V gene has CDR1 LNHDA and CDR2 SQIVND (reference sequence). The CDR3 spans 13 residues. CDR3 sequence reads: CAKSRDRVCGYTF. CDR3 sequence (DNA): TGTGCCAAAAGCCGGGACAGGGTATGTGGCTACACCTTC.

This chain uses TRBV6-1 with TRBJ2-1; the D call may be TRBD1 or TRBD2 (7 bases each). The CDR3 consists of 14 residues. Per the germline V gene, CDR1 is MNHNS and CDR2 is SASEGT. The ends were cut back, 8 bases at V and 10 bases at J, with 21 bases in the middle. The chain's CDR3 is CASAQGGAGGEQFF. The CDR3 nucleotides are TGTGCCAGCGCTCAGGGGGGGGCCGGCGGGGAGCAGTTCTTC.

The rearrangement uses TRBV7-2 and TRBJ1-5; 9 nucleotides align to TRBD1. V gave up 5 bases and J gave up 4 bases; unmatched junction bases: 6. In germline, CDR1 is SGHTA, CDR2 FQGNSA. The CDR3 has 15 amino acids. The CDR3 DNA reads as TGTGCCAGCAGCAAAGGACAGGGGTGGAATCAGCCCCAGCATTTT. The encoded protein is CASSKGQGWNQPQHF.

The rearrangement links TRBV23-1 to TRBJ1-3; D unclear. TRBV23-1 is noted as an ORF with a role that remains uncertain. The CDR3 is made up of 16 amino acids. The V end was cut by 0 bases, the J end by 0 bases, with 9 bases between. CDR3 sequence reads: CASSQSWVSSGNTIYF. The DNA for the CDR3 is TGCGCCAGCAGTCAATCGTGGGTAAGCTCTGGAAACACCATATATTTT.

The genes are TRBV7-8 and TRBJ1-5; D remains ambiguous. CDR3 length: 13 residues. CDR1 and CDR2 from the germline V gene are SGHVS and FQNEAQ. Trimming stripped 5 bases from V and 3 bases from J, with 8 bases between. As DNA, the CDR3 is TGTGCCAGCAGCCTCGATCTCAATCAGCCCCAGCATTTT. It codes for CASSLDLNQPQHF.

The chain couples TRBV28 to TRBJ1-4; tentative D call: TRBD1 (6 bases). Germline assignment: CDR1 MDHEN and CDR2 SYDVKM. The CDR3 totals 18 residues. Trimming cost V 5 bases and J 7 bases, with 26 bases left between them. CDR3 DNA sequence: TGTGCCAGCAGTCCCCCGCGGACAGTCCAGAAAGTGACTGAAAAACTGTTTTTT. The encoded protein is CASSPPRTVQKVTEKLFF.

This chain links TRBV4-2 with TRBJ1-3; weak D call: TRBD1 (5 bases). Germline assignment: CDR1 LGHNA and CDR2 YNFKEQ. The CDR3 covers 14 residues. V was cut by 7 bases and J by 4 bases, with 14 bases left in between. The CDR3 nucleotides are TGTGCCAGCACGGGTCTGGGGGAGGGAAACACCATATATTTT. It codes for CASTGLGEGNTIYF.

The gene calls are TRBV30 and TRBJ2-7; D is perhaps TRBD1 (5 bases). CDR1 is GTSNPN, CDR2 SVGIG, per germline (reference sequence). Trimming left V 2 bases short and J 7 bases short, with 12 bases between. This CDR3 contains 12 residues. In nucleotides, the CDR3 is TGTGCCTGGAGTTACCAGGGATGGGAGCAGTACTTC. It encodes CAWSYQGWEQYF.

The chain has TRBV4-1 and TRBJ2-1; D gene uncertain. The ends were cut back, 0 bases at V and 4 bases at J, with 13 bases in the middle. Looked up from germline, CDR1 is MGHRA and CDR2 is YSYEKL. This CDR3 spans 16 amino acids. Here the CDR3 reads CASSQDRLDGYNEQFF. The CDR3 DNA is TGCGCCAGCAGCCAAGATAGGCTAGATGGTTACAATGAGCAGTTCTTC.

The rearrangement links TRBV7-8 to TRBJ2-3; TRBD2 agrees at 12 bases. This CDR3 is 16 amino acids long. Germline V CDR1 and CDR2: SGHVS, FQNEAQ. Germline trimming cut 5 bases from V and 7 bases from J; bases unmatched to any gene: 10. The DNA for the CDR3 is TGTGCCAGCAGCCCCTTGACTAGCGGGAGTTCGTATACGCAGTATTTT. Protein sequence: CASSPLTSGSSYTQYF.

This sequence joins TRBV28 and TRBJ1-5; D may be TRBD1 (6 bases). V was pared by 2 bases and J by 6 bases, with 14 bases between. This CDR3 spans 15 amino acids. Germline loops: CDR1 MDHEN, CDR2 SYDVKM. The DNA of the CDR3 is TGTGCCAGCAGTTTACCCTCGGGGGCCCGTCAGCCCCAGCATTTT. Encoded protein: CASSLPSGARQPQHF.

The chain carries TRBV11-2 and TRBJ2-5; D remains unclear. This CDR3 spans 13 amino acids. Germline assignment: CDR1 SGHAT and CDR2 FQNNGV. V dropped 3 bases and J dropped 5 bases, with 10 bases sitting between them. Here the CDR3 DNA reads TGTGCCAGCAGCTTTAGGGTGGATGAGACCCAGTACTTC. As protein: CASSFRVDETQYF.

The genes are TRBV5-5 and TRBJ2-7, with D unresolved. With 2 bases removed from V and 2 bases from J, the gap between germline ends came to 11 bases. The CDR3 is 14 amino acids. The germline V gene encodes CDR1 SGHKS and CDR2 YYEKEE (reference sequence). For the CDR3, the DNA is TGTGCCAGCAGCTTAGGAACTATTCCCTACGAGCAGTACTTC. The encoded protein is CASSLGTIPYEQYF.

The chain has TRBV6-1 and TRBJ2-7; weak D call: TRBD2 (5 bases). Trimming left V 2 bases short and J 4 bases short, with 12 bases between. The V gene's germline CDR1 is MNHNS and CDR2 SASEGT. The length of the CDR3 is 14 residues. The CDR3 bases are TGTGCCAGCAGTGAAACGGGTCGGGGATACGAGCAGTACTTC. Its protein product is CASSETGRGYEQYF.

This clone was seen only once. J is TRBJ2-3 and V is TRBV7-6; D possibly matches TRBD1 or TRBD2 (5 bases each). The V gene's germline CDR1 is SGHVS and CDR2 FNYEAQ. The CDR3 spans 14 residues. The V and J ends lost 5 bases and 6 bases respectively, with 15 bases between them. CDR3 region: CASSPRGGRDTQYF. CDR3 bases: TGTGCCAGCAGCCCCCGTGGGGGACGCGATACGCAGTATTTT.

This chain uses TRBV7-9 with TRBJ2-1; 12 bases match TRBD2. Germline V CDR1 and CDR2: SEHNR, FQNEAQ (reference sequence). CDR3 length: 16 residues. The J segment lost 10 bases and the V segment lost 6 bases, leaving 13 bases of the junction unmatched. CDR3 nucleotide sequence: TGTGCCAGCAGAGGGACTAGCGGGCTCAGGCCGCGGGAGCAGTTCTTC. Its translation is CASRGTSGLRPREQFF.

This clone was detected only once. The chain carries TRBV7-9 and TRBJ1-4; D call uncertain. The germline gives CDR1 SEHNR, CDR2 FQNEAQ (reference sequence). V was clipped by 6 bases and J by 8 bases, with 10 bases between them. The CDR3 has 12 amino acids. CDR3 in DNA: TGTGCCAGCAGAAAAGAGGGCGAAAAACTGTTTTTT. Protein product: CASRKEGEKLFF. Full variable domain (rest looked up from reference TRBV7-9 and TRBJ1-4): DTGVSQNPRHKITKRGQNVTFRCDPISEHNRLYWYRQTLGQGPEFLTYFQNEAQLEKSRLLSDRFSAERPKGSFSTLEIQRTEQGDSAMYLCASRKEGEKLFFGSGTQLSVL.

The genes are TRBV5-1 and TRBJ2-2, with 11 bases matching TRBD2. The V gene's germline CDR1 is SGHRS and CDR2 YFSETQ. The CDR3 loop spans 15 amino acids. V shed 4 bases and J 5 bases; nucleotides not matched to a gene: 4. The CDR3 here is CASSQGLAETGELFF. The DNA for the CDR3 is TGCGCCAGCAGCCAGGGACTAGCGGAGACCGGGGAGCTGTTTTTT.

The chain joins TRBV7-9 to TRBJ1-1, with TRBD1 as a possible D gene (6 bases). The length of the CDR3 is 14 residues. Germline V gives CDR1 SEHNR, CDR2 FQNEAQ (reference sequence). Trimming removed 10 bases at V and 1 base at J, with 16 bases between. The CDR3 sequence: CATASGTRNTEAFF. CDR3 bases: TGTGCCACCGCGTCCGGGACACGGAACACTGAAGCTTTCTTT.

This clone was seen more than once but under ten times. The V call is TRBV4-1, the J call TRBJ2-2; TRBD1 is a possible D gene (6 bases). Germline CDR1 is MGHRA and CDR2 is YSYEKL. This CDR3 region has 14 residues. Trimming removed 3 bases from V and 7 bases from J, with 12 bases in between. The CDR3 here is CASSHLRGSGELFF. CDR3 DNA: TGCGCCAGCAGCCACCTCAGGGGCAGCGGGGAGCTGTTTTTT.

This chain connects TRBV2 to TRBJ1-6; TRBD1 might be the D (5 bases). In germline, CDR1 is SNHLY, CDR2 FYNNEI. V was clipped by 8 bases and J by 13 bases, with 18 bases between them. This CDR3 is built from 13 residues. The CDR3 protein is CASAERGRSPLHF. The CDR3, as DNA: TGTGCCAGCGCGGAACGGGGCCGTTCCCCCCTCCACTTT.

J is TRBJ2-3 and V is TRBV28, with 8 nucleotides matching TRBD2. V was pared by 6 bases and J by 3 bases, with 17 bases of the junction left unmatched. CDR3 size: 18 residues. Germline CDR1 is MDHEN and CDR2 is SYDVKM. CDR3 DNA sequence: TGTGCCAGCAGGGAGCCTTCGGGGGGGGCGGTTGGTACAGATACGCAGTATTTT. This encodes CASREPSGGAVGTDTQYF.